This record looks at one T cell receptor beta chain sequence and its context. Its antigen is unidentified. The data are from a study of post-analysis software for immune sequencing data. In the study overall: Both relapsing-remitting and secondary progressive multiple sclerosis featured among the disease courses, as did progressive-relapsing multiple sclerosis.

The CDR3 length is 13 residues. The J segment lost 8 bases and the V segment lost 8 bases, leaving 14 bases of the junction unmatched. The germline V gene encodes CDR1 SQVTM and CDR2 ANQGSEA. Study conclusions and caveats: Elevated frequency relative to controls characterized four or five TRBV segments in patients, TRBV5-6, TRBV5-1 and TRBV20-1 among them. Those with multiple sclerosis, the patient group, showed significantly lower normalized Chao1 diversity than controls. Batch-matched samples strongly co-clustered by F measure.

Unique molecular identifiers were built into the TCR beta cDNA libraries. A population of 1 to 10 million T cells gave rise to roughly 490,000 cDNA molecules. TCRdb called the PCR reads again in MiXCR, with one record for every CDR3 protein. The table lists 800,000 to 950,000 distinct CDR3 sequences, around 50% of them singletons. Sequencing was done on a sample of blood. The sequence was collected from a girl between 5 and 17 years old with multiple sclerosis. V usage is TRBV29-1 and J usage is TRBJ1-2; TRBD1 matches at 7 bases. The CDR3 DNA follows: TGCAGCAGCAGGGGGGCCCTAACGGGCGGCTACACCTTC. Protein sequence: CSSRGALTGGYTF.